These 13 T cell receptor beta chains were sequenced from one sample in a study of shared clonotypes between healthy human individuals. This table comes from immunoSEQ multiplex PCR, and its TCRdb copy is limited to in-frame clones, with some not included. This sample has 2 million to 2.5 million clones; about 94% occur once, and the top ten carry 0.1% to 0.15%. The sequenced sample was naive CD4+ T cells sorted from blood. Documented subset: CD45RA+ positively selected. These receptors were collected from a young man in good health.

The genes are TRBV27 and TRBJ2-7; perhaps D is TRBD1 or TRBD2 (6 bases each). The germline V gene has CDR1 MNHEY and CDR2 SMNVEV (reference sequence). CDR3 length equals 13 residues. Deletions cut 2 bases from V and 6 bases from J, with 11 bases between. The CDR3 loop reads CASSLQGTVEQYF. CDR3 DNA sequence: TGTGCCAGCAGTTTACAGGGGACTGTCGAGCAGTACTTC.

This chain links TRBV28 with TRBJ1-6, with D possibly matching TRBD1 (5 bases). This CDR3 has 15 amino acids. Germline assignment: CDR1 MDHEN and CDR2 SYDVKM. V was pared by 7 bases and J by 9 bases, with 19 bases between. The CDR3 loop is CASTLGGSRVSPLHF. The CDR3 DNA reads TGTGCCAGCACCTTGGGGGGTAGTCGGGTTTCACCCCTCCACTTT.

The rearrangement joins TRBV18 to TRBJ2-4; TRBD1 is a possible D gene (5 bases). CDR1 is KGHSH and CDR2 is LQKENI in the germline V gene. This CDR3 contains 15 residues. Trimming stripped 5 bases from V and 0 bases from J, with 11 bases between. CDR3 DNA sequence: TGTGCCAGCTCATGGACAAGTTTAGCCAAAAACATTCAGTACTTC. Its translation: CASSWTSLAKNIQYF.

This rearrangement joins TRBV5-4 to TRBJ1-2; no clear D. This CDR3 contains 12 residues. CDR1 and CDR2 (germline): SGHNT, YYREEE (reference sequence). V was shortened by 6 bases and J by 1 base, with 7 bases between the two germline ends. The chain's CDR3 is CASTTDNYGYTF. Written as DNA, the CDR3 is TGTGCCAGCACCACAGATAACTATGGCTACACCTTC.

The CDR3 bases are TGTGCCAGCGCGCCGACAGTACAAAATCAGCCCCAGCATTTT. This sequence encodes CASAPTVQNQPQHF. J is TRBJ1-5 and V is TRBV2; weak D call: TRBD1 (5 bases). CDR3 length: 14 amino acids. V was shortened by 8 bases and J by 4 bases, with 15 bases between the two germline ends. The V gene's germline CDR1 is SNHLY and CDR2 FYNNEI.

As to this clone: Additional DNA sequences in this sample encode the identical CDR3. The chain carries TRBV30 and TRBJ2-7, with a tentative D call TRBD2 (6 bases). The CDR3 is 15 residues long. In germline, CDR1 is GTSNPN, CDR2 SVGIG (reference sequence). Trimming cost V 0 bases and J 2 bases, with 14 bases left between them. The CDR3 sequence: CAWSVLGTGPYEQYF. The CDR3 DNA reads TGTGCCTGGAGTGTACTCGGGACTGGGCCCTACGAGCAGTACTTC.

The chain joins TRBV5-1 to TRBJ2-2; D remains ambiguous. With 4 bases removed from V and 4 bases from J, the gap between germline ends came to 8 bases. Germline CDR1 is SGHRS and CDR2 is YFSETQ. The length of the CDR3 is 13 residues. The CDR3 DNA follows: TGCGCCAGCAGCACAAGACTCACCGGGGAGCTGTTTTTT. This sequence encodes CASSTRLTGELFF.

V gene TRBV11-2 combines with J gene TRBJ1-6; the D is unclear. Germline CDR1 reads SGHAT; CDR2 reads FQNNGV. The CDR3 sequence is 12 residues long. V lost 5 bases and J 15 bases, leaving 14 bases between the germline ends. CDR3 amino acids: CASSIIRDYLHF. The CDR3, as DNA: TGTGCCAGCAGCATAATTAGGGATTACCTCCACTTT.

The chain couples TRBV29-1 to TRBJ2-5; 8 positions match TRBD1. CDR1 and CDR2 from the germline V gene are SQVTM and ANQGSEA. The CDR3 has 17 amino acids. V lost 6 bases to trimming and J lost 7 bases; unmatched junction nucleotides: 22. Here the CDR3 reads CSVKKDRADTKRGTQYF. In DNA, the CDR3 is TGCAGCGTAAAAAAGGACAGGGCAGATACCAAGAGAGGGACCCAGTACTTC. The full variable domain, with the rest looked up from reference TRBV29-1 and TRBJ2-5, is SAVISQKPSRDICQRGTSLTIQCQVDSQVTMMFWYRQQPGQSLTLIATANQGSEATYESGFVIDKFPISRPNLTFSTLTVSNMSPEDSSIYLCSVKKDRADTKRGTQYFGPGTRLLVL.

V usage is TRBV9 and J usage is TRBJ1-4; the D is unclear. Germline V CDR1 and CDR2: SGDLS, YYNGEE. V lost 0 bases, J lost 0 bases, and 6 bases lay in between. The CDR3 length is 15 residues. CDR3 DNA: TGTGCCAGCAGCGTAGGACACACAACTAATGAAAAACTGTTTTTT. Its translation: CASSVGHTTNEKLFF.

This chain's CDR3 is CASSSTSGETQYF. As DNA, the CDR3 is TGTGCCAGCAGCTCTACTAGCGGCGAGACCCAGTACTTC. This chain uses TRBV5-8 with TRBJ2-5, with 8 positions matching TRBD2. The germline gives CDR1 SGHTS, CDR2 YDEGEE. With V trimmed by 3 bases and J by 5 bases, 3 bases remained unmatched. The CDR3 runs 13 residues.

The J gene is TRBJ2-7, the V gene TRBV5-8; 8 bases are shared with TRBD2. J was trimmed by 0 bases and V by 0 bases; bases with no gene match: 11. The CDR3 has 18 residues. Germline assignment: CDR1 SGHTS and CDR2 YDEGEE. The CDR3 region is CASSLGQVSTSASYEQYF. CDR3 bases: TGTGCCAGCAGCTTGGGACAGGTGTCGACTAGCGCCTCCTACGAGCAGTACTTC.

The rearrangement links TRBV14 to TRBJ2-3, with D perhaps TRBD1 or TRBD2 (5 bases each). Trimming shortened V by 5 bases and J by 6 bases, and 18 bases separated the two germline ends. The CDR3 loop spans 15 amino acids. Looked up from germline, CDR1 is SGHDN and CDR2 is FVKESK. CDR3 amino acids: CASSLGLSSGDTQYF. For the CDR3, the DNA is TGTGCCAGCAGCTTAGGACTCTCATCAGGGGATACGCAGTATTTT.